Listed here is a single T cell receptor (beta chain). Clones were read by immunoSEQ multiplex PCR, and TCRdb kept only the in-frame ones, dropping some. The sample records fewer than 200,000 clones, around 84% being singletons. Germline values: CDR1 GTSNPN, CDR2 SVGIG (reference sequence). V was trimmed by 3 bases and J by 1 base, leaving 10 bases between them. The CDR3 extends over 14 amino acids. These data originate in a study of blood T cell repertoires in COVID-19. Source material: peripheral blood. This sequence was found in a human donor with acute or convalescent COVID-19. The donor label of this sample is uncertain. The chain carries TRBV30 and TRBJ1-5, with a tentative D call TRBD1 (6 bases). The CDR3 DNA reads as TGTGCCTGGAGCGGAGGACAGAGCAATCAGCCCCAGCATTTT. It translates to CAWSGGQSNQPQHF.